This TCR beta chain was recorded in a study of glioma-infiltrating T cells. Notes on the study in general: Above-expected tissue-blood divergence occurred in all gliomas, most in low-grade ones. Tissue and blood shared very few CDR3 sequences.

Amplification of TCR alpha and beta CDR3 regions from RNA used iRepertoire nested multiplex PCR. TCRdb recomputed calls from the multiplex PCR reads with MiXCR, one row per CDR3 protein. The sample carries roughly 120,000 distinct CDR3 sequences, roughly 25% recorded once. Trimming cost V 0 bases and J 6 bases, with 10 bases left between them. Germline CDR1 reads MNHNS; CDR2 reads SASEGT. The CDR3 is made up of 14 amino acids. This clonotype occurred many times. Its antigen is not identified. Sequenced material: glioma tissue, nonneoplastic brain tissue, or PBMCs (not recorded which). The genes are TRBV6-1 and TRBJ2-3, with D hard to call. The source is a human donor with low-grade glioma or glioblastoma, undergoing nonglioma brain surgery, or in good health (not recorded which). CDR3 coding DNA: TGTGCCAGCAGTGAAGCGGCCCCCTTCGATACGCAGTATTTT. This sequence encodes CASSEAAPFDTQYF.